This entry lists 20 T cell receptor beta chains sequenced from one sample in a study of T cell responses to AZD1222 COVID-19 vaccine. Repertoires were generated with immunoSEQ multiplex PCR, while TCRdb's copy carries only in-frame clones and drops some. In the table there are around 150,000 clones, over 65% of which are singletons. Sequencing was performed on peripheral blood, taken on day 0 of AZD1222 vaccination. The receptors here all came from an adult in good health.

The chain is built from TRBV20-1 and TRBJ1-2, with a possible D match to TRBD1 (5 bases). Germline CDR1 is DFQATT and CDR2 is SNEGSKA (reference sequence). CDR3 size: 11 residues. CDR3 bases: TGCAGAGGTTCAGGGATCTATGGCTACACCTTC. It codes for CRGSGIYGYTF.

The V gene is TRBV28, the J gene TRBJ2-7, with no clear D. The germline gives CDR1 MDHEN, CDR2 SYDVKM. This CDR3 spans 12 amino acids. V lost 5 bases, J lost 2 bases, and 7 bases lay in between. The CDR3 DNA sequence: TGTGCCAGCAGTCCTGAGGCCTACGAGCAGTACTTC. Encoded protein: CASSPEAYEQYF.

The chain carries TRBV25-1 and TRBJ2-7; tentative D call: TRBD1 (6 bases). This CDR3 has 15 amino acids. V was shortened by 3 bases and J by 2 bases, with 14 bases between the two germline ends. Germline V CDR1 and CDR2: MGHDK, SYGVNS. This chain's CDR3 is CASSEGAVPPYEQYF. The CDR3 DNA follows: TGTGCCAGCAGTGAGGGGGCAGTCCCCCCCTACGAGCAGTACTTC.

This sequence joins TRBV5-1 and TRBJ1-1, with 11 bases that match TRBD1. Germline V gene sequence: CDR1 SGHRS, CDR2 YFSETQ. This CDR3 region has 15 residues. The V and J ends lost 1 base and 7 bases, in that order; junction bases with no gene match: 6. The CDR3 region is CASSLSGQGAGEAFF. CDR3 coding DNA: TGCGCCAGCAGCTTGTCCGGACAGGGGGCTGGTGAAGCTTTCTTT.

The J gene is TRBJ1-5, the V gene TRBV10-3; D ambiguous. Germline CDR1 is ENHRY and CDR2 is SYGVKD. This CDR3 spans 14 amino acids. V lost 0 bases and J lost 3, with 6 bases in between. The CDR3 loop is CAISESTTNQPQHF. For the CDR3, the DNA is TGTGCCATCAGTGAGTCGACGACCAATCAGCCCCAGCATTTT.

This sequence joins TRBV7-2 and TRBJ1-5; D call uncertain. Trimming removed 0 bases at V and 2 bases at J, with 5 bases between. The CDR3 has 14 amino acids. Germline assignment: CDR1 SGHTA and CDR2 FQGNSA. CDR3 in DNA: TGTGCCAGCAGCTTAGCAGGTGGCAATCAGCCCCAGCATTTT. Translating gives CASSLAGGNQPQHF.

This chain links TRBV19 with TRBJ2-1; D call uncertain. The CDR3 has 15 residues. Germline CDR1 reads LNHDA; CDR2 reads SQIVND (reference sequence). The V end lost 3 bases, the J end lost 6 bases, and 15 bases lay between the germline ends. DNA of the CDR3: TGTGCCAGTAGTATGGTACCCATCAAGGCCAATGAGCAGTTCTTC. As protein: CASSMVPIKANEQFF. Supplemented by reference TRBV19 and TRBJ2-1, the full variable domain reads DGGITQSPKYLFRKEGQNVTLSCEQNLNHDAMYWYRQDPGQGLRLIYYSQIVNDFQKGDIAEGYSVSREKKESFPLTVTSAQKNPTAFYLCASSMVPIKANEQFFGPGTRLTVL.

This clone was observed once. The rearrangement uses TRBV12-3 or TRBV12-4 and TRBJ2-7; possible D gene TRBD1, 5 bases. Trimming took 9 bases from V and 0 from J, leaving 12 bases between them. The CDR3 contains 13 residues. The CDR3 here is CASRQGPSYEQYF. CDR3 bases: TGTGCCAGTCGTCAGGGTCCCTCCTACGAGCAGTACTTC.

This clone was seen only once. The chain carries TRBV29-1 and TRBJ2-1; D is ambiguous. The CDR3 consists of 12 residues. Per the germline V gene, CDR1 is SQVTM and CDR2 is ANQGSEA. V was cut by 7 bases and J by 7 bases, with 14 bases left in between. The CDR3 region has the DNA TGCAGCGGACGGACCGCGTGGAATGAGCAGTTCTTC. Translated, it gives CSGRTAWNEQFF.

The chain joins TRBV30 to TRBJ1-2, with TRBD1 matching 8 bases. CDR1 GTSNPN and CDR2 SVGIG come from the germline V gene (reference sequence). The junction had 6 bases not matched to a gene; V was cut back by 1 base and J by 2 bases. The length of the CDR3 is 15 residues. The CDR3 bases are TGTGCCTGGAGTGCGGACAGGGACCTCAACTATGGCTACACCTTC. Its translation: CAWSADRDLNYGYTF. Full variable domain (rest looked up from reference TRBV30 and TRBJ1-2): SQTIHQWPATLVQPVGSPLSLECTVEGTSNPNLYWYRQAAGRGLQLLFYSVGIGQISSEVPQNLSASRPQDRQFILSSKKLLLSDSGFYLCAWSADRDLNYGYTFGSGTRLTVV.

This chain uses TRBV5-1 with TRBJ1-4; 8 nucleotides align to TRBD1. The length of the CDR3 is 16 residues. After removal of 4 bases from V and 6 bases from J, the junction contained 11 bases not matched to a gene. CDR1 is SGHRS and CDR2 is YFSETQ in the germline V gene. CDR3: CASSKGQGGLYEKLFF. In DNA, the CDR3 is TGCGCCAGCAGCAAAGGACAGGGTGGGCTTTATGAAAAACTGTTTTTT.

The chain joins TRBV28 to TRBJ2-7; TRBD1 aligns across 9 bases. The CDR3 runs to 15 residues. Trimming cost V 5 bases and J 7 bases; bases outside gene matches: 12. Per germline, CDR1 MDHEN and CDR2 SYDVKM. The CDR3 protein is CASSTSGTGTGEQYF. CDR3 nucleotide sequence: TGTGCCAGCAGTACATCCGGGACAGGGACTGGGGAGCAGTACTTC.

The CDR3, as DNA: TGCGCCAGCAGCTTGAGGCCTGACCTCGGGACAGGGTTTGCGGGTATGAATTCACCCCTCCACTTT. It encodes CASSLRPDLGTGFAGMNSPLHF. The chain has TRBV5-1 and TRBJ1-6, with 9 positions matching TRBD1. Germline V gives CDR1 SGHRS, CDR2 YFSETQ. CDR3 length: 22 residues. The junction had 24 bases not matched to a gene; V was cut back by 1 base and J by 7 bases.

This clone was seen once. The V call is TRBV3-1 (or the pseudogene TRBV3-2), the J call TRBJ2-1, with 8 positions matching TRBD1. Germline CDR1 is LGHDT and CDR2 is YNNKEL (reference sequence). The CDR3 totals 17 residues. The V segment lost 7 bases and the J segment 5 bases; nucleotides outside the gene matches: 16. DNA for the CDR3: TGTGCCAGCACCCCAGGGGGCGGGCCTCGTAAGGACAATGAGCAGTTCTTC. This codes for CASTPGGGPRKDNEQFF.

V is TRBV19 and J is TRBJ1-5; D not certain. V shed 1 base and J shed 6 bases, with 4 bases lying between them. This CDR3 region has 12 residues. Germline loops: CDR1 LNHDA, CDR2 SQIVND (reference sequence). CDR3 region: CASSIVGQPQHF. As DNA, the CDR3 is TGTGCCAGTAGTATAGTGGGTCAGCCCCAGCATTTT. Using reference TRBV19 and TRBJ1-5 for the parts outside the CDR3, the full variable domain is DGGITQSPKYLFRKEGQNVTLSCEQNLNHDAMYWYRQDPGQGLRLIYYSQIVNDFQKGDIAEGYSVSREKKESFPLTVTSAQKNPTAFYLCASSIVGQPQHFGDGTRLSIL.

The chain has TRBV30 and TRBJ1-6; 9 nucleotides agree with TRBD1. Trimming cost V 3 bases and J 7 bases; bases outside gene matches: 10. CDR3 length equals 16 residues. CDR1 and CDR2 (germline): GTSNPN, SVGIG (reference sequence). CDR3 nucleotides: TGTGCCTGGAGCCCCCTTACAGGGGGCGGCAATTCACCCCTCCACTTT. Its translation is CAWSPLTGGGNSPLHF.

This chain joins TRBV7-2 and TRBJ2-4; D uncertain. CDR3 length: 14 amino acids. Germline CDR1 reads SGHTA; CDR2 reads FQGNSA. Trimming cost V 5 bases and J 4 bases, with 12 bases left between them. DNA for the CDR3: TGTGCCAGCAGCGTAAACGTGGGGAAAAACATTCAGTACTTC. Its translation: CASSVNVGKNIQYF.

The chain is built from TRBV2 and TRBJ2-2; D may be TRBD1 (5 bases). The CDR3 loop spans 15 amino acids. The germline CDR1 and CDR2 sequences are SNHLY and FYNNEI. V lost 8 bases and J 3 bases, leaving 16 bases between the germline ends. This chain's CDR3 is CASHSTGVDTGELFF. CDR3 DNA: TGTGCCAGCCACTCAACAGGAGTCGACACCGGGGAGCTGTTTTTT.

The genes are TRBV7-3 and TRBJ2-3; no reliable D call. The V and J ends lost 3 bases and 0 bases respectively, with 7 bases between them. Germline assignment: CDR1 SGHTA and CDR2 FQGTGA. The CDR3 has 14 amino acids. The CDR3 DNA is TGTGCCAGCAGCTTTAAAGGCAGCACAGATACGCAGTATTTT. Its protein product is CASSFKGSTDTQYF.

CDR3 DNA: TGTGCCAGCAGCTTATTATCAGGGGGTGAAGCTTTCTTT. The encoded protein is CASSLLSGGEAFF. The J gene is TRBJ1-1, the V gene TRBV11-1; TRBD1 matches 7 bases. Germline V lookup: CDR1 SGHAT, CDR2 FQDESV (reference sequence). With 2 bases clipped from V and 7 bases from J, the junction kept 4 bases outside the gene matches. The CDR3 runs to 13 residues. The full variable domain, rest sourced from reference TRBV11-1 and TRBJ1-1, is EAEVAQSPRYKITEKSQAVAFWCDPISGHATLYWYRQILGQGPELLVQFQDESVVDDSQLPKDRFSAERLKGVDSTLKIQPAELGDSAMYLCASSLLSGGEAFFGQGTRLTVV.